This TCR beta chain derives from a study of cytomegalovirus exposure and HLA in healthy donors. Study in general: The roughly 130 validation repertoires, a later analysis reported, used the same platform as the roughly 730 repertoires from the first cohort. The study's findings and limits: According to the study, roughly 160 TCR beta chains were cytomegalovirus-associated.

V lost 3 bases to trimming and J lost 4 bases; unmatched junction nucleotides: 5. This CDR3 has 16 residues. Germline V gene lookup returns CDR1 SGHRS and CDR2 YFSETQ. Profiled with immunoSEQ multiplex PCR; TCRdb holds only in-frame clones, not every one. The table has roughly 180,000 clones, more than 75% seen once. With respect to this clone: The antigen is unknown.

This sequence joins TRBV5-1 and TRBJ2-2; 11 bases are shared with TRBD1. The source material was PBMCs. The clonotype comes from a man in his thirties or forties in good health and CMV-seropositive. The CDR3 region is CASSWDRGSGTGELFF. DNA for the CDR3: TGCGCCAGCAGCTGGGACAGGGGGTCGGGCACCGGGGAGCTGTTTTTT.